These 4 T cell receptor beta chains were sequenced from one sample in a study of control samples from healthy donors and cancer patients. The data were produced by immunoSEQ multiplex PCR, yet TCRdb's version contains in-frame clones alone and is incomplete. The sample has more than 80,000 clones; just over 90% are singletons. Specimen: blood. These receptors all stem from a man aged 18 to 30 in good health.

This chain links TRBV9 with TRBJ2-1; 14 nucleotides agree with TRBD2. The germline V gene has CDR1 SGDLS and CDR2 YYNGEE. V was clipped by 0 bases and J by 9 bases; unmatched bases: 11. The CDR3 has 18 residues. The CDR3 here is CASSVAPRGTSGSFEQFF. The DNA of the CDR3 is TGTGCCAGCAGCGTAGCTCCGAGGGGGACTAGCGGGAGTTTTGAGCAGTTCTTC.

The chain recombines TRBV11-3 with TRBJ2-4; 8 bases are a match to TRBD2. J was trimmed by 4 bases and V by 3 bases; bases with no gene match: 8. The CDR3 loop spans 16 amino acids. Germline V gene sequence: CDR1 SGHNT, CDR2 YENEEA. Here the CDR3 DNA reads TGTGCCAGCAGCTTCTCGGGGGGGCGAGGGAAAAACATTCAGTACTTC. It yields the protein CASSFSGGRGKNIQYF.

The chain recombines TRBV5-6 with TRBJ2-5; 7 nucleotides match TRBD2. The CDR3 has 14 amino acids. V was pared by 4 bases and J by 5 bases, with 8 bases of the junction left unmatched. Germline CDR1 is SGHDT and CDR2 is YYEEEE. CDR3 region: CASSGTTSRETQYF. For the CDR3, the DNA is TGTGCCAGCAGCGGAACGACTAGCCGCGAGACCCAGTACTTC.

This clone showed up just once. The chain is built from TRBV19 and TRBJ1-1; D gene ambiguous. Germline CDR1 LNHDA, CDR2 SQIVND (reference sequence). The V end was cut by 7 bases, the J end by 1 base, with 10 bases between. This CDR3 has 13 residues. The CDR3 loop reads CASNARENTEAFF. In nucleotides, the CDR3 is TGTGCCAGTAACGCCCGGGAGAACACTGAAGCTTTCTTT.